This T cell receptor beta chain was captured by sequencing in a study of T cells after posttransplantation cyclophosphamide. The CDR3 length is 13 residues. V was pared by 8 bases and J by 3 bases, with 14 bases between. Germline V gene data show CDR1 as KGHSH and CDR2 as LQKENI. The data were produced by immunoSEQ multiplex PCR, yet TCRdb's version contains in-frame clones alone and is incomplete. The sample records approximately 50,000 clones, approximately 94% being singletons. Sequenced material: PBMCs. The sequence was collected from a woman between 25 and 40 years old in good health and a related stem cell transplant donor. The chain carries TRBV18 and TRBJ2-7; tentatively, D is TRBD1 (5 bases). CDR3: CASRSDIFYEQYF. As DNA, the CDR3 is TGTGCCAGCCGTTCGGACATTTTCTACGAGCAGTACTTC.